This TCR beta chain was found in a study of long-term antiretroviral therapy in people with HIV. Study-level results: Someone took the blood between about 2003 and 2018, maybe while older ART regimens were in use. Clones showing expansion before ART dominated the repertoire at all time points.

Survey-level resolution applied to immunoSEQ assay v3.0. Only in-frame clones appear in the TCRdb table, and some are missing; sequencing was by immunoSEQ multiplex PCR. The table lists some 21,000 clones, around 79% of them singletons, with 5% in the top ten. A note on this clone: The antigen remains unidentified.

After removal of 3 bases from V and 2 bases from J, the junction contained 2 bases not matched to a gene. There are 14 residues in the CDR3. Germline CDR1 and CDR2: SGHNT and YYREEE (reference sequence). The TCR was taken from a man aged 50-59 years with HIV. The rearrangement links TRBV5-4 to TRBJ2-7, with TRBD1 matching 10 bases. The sequences come from unsorted PBMCs, collected 0.3 years after starting antiretroviral therapy. CDR3 coding DNA: TGTGCCAGCAGCTCCGGGACAGGGGCCTACGAGCAGTACTTC. Translating gives CASSSGTGAYEQYF.